Shown below are 8 T cell receptor beta chains from a single sample sequenced in a study of cytomegalovirus exposure and HLA in healthy donors. Both 60 Vbeta primers and 13 Jbeta primers went into the PCR. Assay: immunoSEQ multiplex PCR; the TCRdb copy retains only in-frame clones and omits some. Of 100,000 to 150,000 clones in the sample, roughly four fifths were seen once. Sequencing was carried out using PBMCs. All receptors derive from a male donor in good health and CMV-seropositive.

The chain links TRBV10-1 to TRBJ2-7, with D tentatively TRBD2 (6 bases). Germline loops: CDR1 WNHNN, CDR2 SYGVQD (reference sequence). CDR3 size: 12 residues. V gave up 7 bases and J gave up 2 bases, with 9 bases separating them. CDR3 in amino acids: CASTTGAYEQYF. The CDR3 coding sequence is TGCGCCAGCACAACGGGAGCCTACGAGCAGTACTTC.

The chain links TRBV5-1 to TRBJ2-1, with TRBD1 identical over 11 bases. Unmatched junction bases numbered 7, after V lost 4 bases and J lost 4 bases. This CDR3 is built from 16 residues. The germline CDR1 and CDR2 sequences are SGHRS and YFSETQ. This chain's CDR3 is CASSPGTGGPYNEQFF. DNA of the CDR3: TGCGCCAGCAGCCCGGGGACAGGGGGACCTTACAATGAGCAGTTCTTC.

This clone has only one observation. The chain joins TRBV7-2 to TRBJ2-5, with D possibly TRBD2 on 6 matching bases. This CDR3 has 16 amino acids. V lost 1 base and J lost 3, with 15 bases in between. From germline, CDR1 is SGHTA and CDR2 FQGNSA. The CDR3 spells CASSLVVAGFEETQYF. As DNA, the CDR3 is TGTGCCAGCAGCTTAGTGGTTGCGGGATTCGAAGAGACCCAGTACTTC.

This rearrangement joins TRBV28 to TRBJ2-1, with TRBD2 identical over 10 bases. J gave up 4 bases and V 8 bases, and 8 bases lay outside the gene matches. The germline V gene has CDR1 MDHEN and CDR2 SYDVKM. CDR3 length: 15 residues. The CDR3 is CASLTGTSAYNEQFF. In DNA form, the CDR3 reads TGTGCCAGCCTTACCGGGACTAGCGCGTACAATGAGCAGTTCTTC.

The J gene is TRBJ2-3, the V gene TRBV6-1, with TRBD2 matching over 9 bases. The CDR3 totals 15 residues. The V gene end was trimmed by 3 bases and the J gene end by 2 bases; junction bases not matched to a gene: 3. Germline V gene lookup returns CDR1 MNHNS and CDR2 SASEGT. The CDR3 bases are TGTGCCAGCAGTGATTTAGCGGGGGTCACAGATACGCAGTATTTT. It is translated as CASSDLAGVTDTQYF.

The V gene is TRBV9, the J gene TRBJ2-1; 14 nucleotides align to TRBD2. CDR1 SGDLS and CDR2 YYNGEE come from the germline V gene. J gave up 6 bases and V 0 bases, and 2 bases lay outside the gene matches. There are 16 residues in the CDR3. CDR3 amino acids: CASSVETSGRANEQFF. The CDR3, as DNA: TGTGCCAGCAGCGTAGAGACTAGCGGGAGGGCCAATGAGCAGTTCTTC. The whole variable domain, remainder taken from reference TRBV9 and TRBJ2-1, is DSGVTQTPKHLITATGQRVTLRCSPRSGDLSVYWYQQSLDQGLQFLIQYYNGEERAKGNILERFSAQQFPDLHSELNLSSLELGDSALYFCASSVETSGRANEQFFGPGTRLTVL.

V and J are TRBV9 and TRBJ1-1; D unresolved. The ends were cut back, 4 bases at V and 3 bases at J, with 13 bases in the middle. Germline CDR1 reads SGDLS; CDR2 reads YYNGEE. The CDR3 length is 14 residues. This CDR3 reads CASSHNRGDTEAFF. In DNA, the CDR3 is TGTGCCAGCAGCCACAACCGAGGAGACACTGAAGCTTTCTTT.

The chain carries TRBV11-2 and TRBJ2-7; D is ambiguous. The length of the CDR3 is 11 residues. V was cut by 4 bases and J by 3 bases, with 4 bases left in between. Germline CDR1 is SGHAT and CDR2 is FQNNGV. CDR3 coding DNA: TGTGCCAGCAGCTCCCACTACGAGCAGTACTTC. Translating it yields CASSSHYEQYF. Combining the CDR3 with reference TRBV11-2 and TRBJ2-7 gives the whole variable domain EAGVAQSPRYKIIEKRQSVAFWCNPISGHATLYWYQQILGQGPKLLIQFQNNGVVDDSQLPKDRFSAERLKGVDSTLKIQPAKLEDSAVYLCASSSHYEQYFGPGTRLTVT.